Listed below are T cell receptor beta chains from one sample, sequenced in a study of T and B cells in COVID-19 patients. TCRdb passed the multiplex PCR reads through MiXCR, listing each CDR3 protein once. The data contain approximately 5,100 distinct CDR3 sequences, less than 40% of them singletons. The sequenced sample was blood. The source is a human donor who had recovered from COVID-19. Both conserved end residues are part of each CDR3. The D gene is left open where the match is weak. The size entry is marked missing in some rows and otherwise reads once, few, many or a size class.

j_call v_call d_call clone_size cdr3_aa cdr3_nt
TRBJ2-7 TRBV19 . . CASSIGLQGGIYEQYF TGTGCCAGTAGTATTGGGCTTCAGGGGGGCATCTACGAGCAGTACTTC
TRBJ2-3 TRBV6-1 TRBD1 few CASSEIQGSTDTQYF TGTGCCAGCAGTGAAATACAGGGGAGCACAGATACGCAGTATTTT
TRBJ2-7 TRBV19 . medium-sized CASSMDSGGGREQYF TGTGCCAGTAGTATGGATAGCGGTGGGGGTCGGGAGCAGTACTTC
TRBJ1-6 TRBV5-4 . few CASSPSPKALVDSPLHF TGTGCCAGCAGCCCCAGCCCCAAGGCCCTTGTGGATTCACCCCTCCACTTT
TRBJ1-1 TRBV19 . . CASGGVSLAFF TGTGCCAGTGGTGGGGTTTCGCTGGCTTTCTTT
TRBJ1-1 TRBV12-3/TRBV12-4 . . CASSLRLNTEAFF TGTGCCAGCAGTTTGAGGTTGAACACTGAAGCTTTCTTT
TRBJ2-5 TRBV4-1 . . CASSQDEGMTQYF TGCGCCAGCAGCCAAGATGAAGGGATGACCCAGTACTTC
TRBJ2-1 TRBV19 TRBD2 medium-sized CASTRGRRGGDEQFF TGTGCCAGTACTAGGGGGAGGCGGGGGGGCGATGAGCAGTTCTTC
TRBJ2-1 TRBV29-1 TRBD2 medium-sized CSVDPGLAGVGNEQFF TGCAGCGTTGACCCCGGACTAGCGGGAGTGGGGAATGAGCAGTTCTTC
TRBJ1-2 TRBV15 . . CATSRDFVTYGYTF TGTGCCACCAGCAGAGATTTTGTCACCTATGGCTACACCTTC
TRBJ2-2 TRBV6-5 TRBD2 . CASKGEAGAGELFF TGTGCCAGCAAAGGGGAAGCGGGAGCTGGGGAGCTGTTTTTT
TRBJ1-4 TRBV5-6 . . CASSPLGEAGEKLFF TGTGCCAGCAGCCCGCTCGGGGAAGCCGGGGAAAAACTGTTTTTT
TRBJ2-7 TRBV6-2/TRBV6-3 . few CASSLLASEQYF TGTGCCAGCAGTCTGCTGGCGAGCGAGCAGTACTTC
TRBJ2-5 TRBV12-3/TRBV12-4 . few CASSLLGRETQYF TGTGCCAGCAGTTTGCTAGGGCGGGAGACCCAGTACTTC
TRBJ2-1 TRBV6-2/TRBV6-3 . . CASSFPSPYRTNEQFF TGTGCCAGCAGCTTCCCCTCGCCTTACCGCACCAATGAGCAGTTCTTC
TRBJ2-7 TRBV30 TRBD2 medium-sized CAWSGIWTSGHEQYF TGTGCCTGGAGTGGCATCTGGACTAGTGGCCACGAGCAGTACTTC
TRBJ2-7 TRBV6-6 . . CASRYNSGTLSSYEQYF TGTGCCAGCAGGTACAACTCCGGGACACTGAGCTCCTACGAGCAGTACTTC
TRBJ2-7 TRBV30 . few CAWSVMGGPNYEQYF TGTGCCTGGAGTGTGATGGGGGGGCCCAACTACGAGCAGTACTTC
TRBJ1-1 TRBV29-1 . medium-sized CSVGTGSTEAFF TGCAGCGTTGGAACAGGGAGCACTGAAGCTTTCTTT
TRBJ2-2 TRBV6-2/TRBV6-3 TRBD2 few CASSSGTSTGELFF TGTGCCAGCAGTTCCGGGACTAGCACCGGGGAGCTGTTTTTT
TRBJ2-1 TRBV7-6 TRBD2 . CASSFRLAGGHEQFF TGTGCCAGCAGCTTTCGACTAGCGGGAGGGCATGAGCAGTTCTTC
TRBJ2-6 TRBV19 . . CASSLGPRFNSGANVLTF TGTGCCAGTAGTCTGGGACCGCGGTTTAACTCTGGGGCCAACGTCCTGACTTTC
TRBJ1-4 TRBV27 TRBD1 medium-sized CASRRHGQGGEKLFF TGTGCCAGCAGACGCCATGGACAGGGAGGAGAAAAACTGTTTTTT
TRBJ2-3 TRBV18 . . CASSPQTAGGTDTQYF TGTGCCAGCTCACCTCAAACGGCAGGTGGGACAGATACGCAGTATTTT